This T cell receptor beta chain was recovered during a study of patients and donors after allogeneic stem cell transplantation. MiXCR was run by TCRdb on the RT-PCR reads, yielding one entry per CDR3 protein. The sample lists over 150,000 distinct CDR3 sequences, approximately 30% occurring once. The CDR3 sequence is 14 residues long. Trimming took 0 bases from V and 3 from J, leaving 12 bases between them. Per germline, CDR1 SQVTM and CDR2 ANQGSEA. This clonotype was found a few times. The TCR was taken from a human donor who was either an allogeneic HSCT recipient or a stem cell or donor lymphocyte infusion donor (not recorded which). It is not recorded whose cells these are; they may come from a transplant donor. J is TRBJ2-7 and V is TRBV29-1; D is possibly TRBD1 (5 bases). The sample taken for sequencing was blood, either unsorted or a sorted T cell fraction (not recorded which). CDR3 protein: CSVEDDSAGYEQYF. The CDR3 bases are TGCAGCGTTGAAGACGACAGCGCAGGCTACGAGCAGTACTTC.